Listed here are 10 T cell receptor beta chains from one sample, sequenced in a study of vaccination and CD4 T cells after COVID-19. Treatment of the sample: roughly 11-day PBMC culture with coronavirus spike peptide pools or control peptides (ViraFEST assay). With the Oncomine TCR Beta short-read assay, DNA from cultured CD4+ T cells was sequenced. One entry per CDR3 protein results from TCRdb running MiXCR on the PCR reads. The sample holds several thousand distinct CDR3 sequences, roughly 50% seen once. Antigen specificity for these receptors is unknown. Sequencing was carried out using CD4+ T cells from blood, cultured in vitro. All receptors derive from a human donor who had recovered from COVID-19.

This chain connects TRBV28 to TRBJ2-5; possibly TRBD1 for D (6 bases). The CDR3 runs to 13 residues. The V gene lost 5 bases and the J gene lost 4 bases, with 11 bases spanning the gap. Germline V gene lookup returns CDR1 MDHEN and CDR2 SYDVKM. CDR3 nucleotide sequence: TGTGCCAGCAGTACAGGGCTGCCAGAGACCCAGTACTTC. This sequence encodes CASSTGLPETQYF.

The chain recombines TRBV2 with TRBJ1-1; D is undetermined. This CDR3 contains 14 residues. Looked up from germline, CDR1 is SNHLY and CDR2 is FYNNEI. Trimming removed 3 bases at V and 0 bases at J, with 8 bases between. The CDR3 bases are TGTGCCAGCAGTGATGGAGGGATGAACACTGAAGCTTTCTTT. This sequence encodes CASSDGGMNTEAFF.

This clonotype turned up a few times. CDR3 in amino acids: CASSTSGFYEQYF. The DNA of the CDR3 is TGTGCCAGCAGCACCAGCGGGTTCTACGAGCAGTACTTC. The J gene is TRBJ2-7, the V gene TRBV28; maybe TRBD2 (6 bases). V shed 6 bases and J shed 3 bases, with 12 bases lying between them. The CDR3 is 13 residues long. The V gene's germline CDR1 is MDHEN and CDR2 SYDVKM.

About this clonotype itself: A read error may produce the germline difference seen at one junction end. The chain uses TRBV24-1 and TRBJ1-1, with a possible D match to TRBD1 (5 bases). In germline, CDR1 is KGHDR, CDR2 SFDVKD. This CDR3 comprises 14 residues. CDR3 region: CATRDSGGNTEAFF. The CDR3 coding sequence is TGTGCCACCAGAGATTCGGGGGGTAATACTGAAGCTTTCTTT.

This chain uses TRBV24-1 with TRBJ2-1, with 7 bases that match TRBD1. This CDR3 has 13 amino acids. Trimming took 9 bases from V and 0 from J; bases not matched to a gene: 1. CDR1 is KGHDR, CDR2 SFDVKD, per germline. The chain's CDR3 is CATGDSSYNEQFF. The CDR3 DNA follows: TGTGCCACCGGGGACAGCTCCTACAATGAGCAGTTCTTC.

This clonotype is categorized as large. The chain is built from TRBV15 and TRBJ1-2; TRBD1 might be the D (5 bases). From germline, CDR1 is LNHNV and CDR2 YYDKDF (reference sequence). The V end was cut by 3 bases, the J end by 8 bases, with 19 bases between. The CDR3 loop spans 15 amino acids. The CDR3 here is CATSRNRDGLKGYTF. CDR3 bases: TGTGCCACCAGCAGGAACCGGGACGGTTTAAAAGGCTACACCTTC.

The chain couples TRBV12-3 or TRBV12-4 to TRBJ2-6; TRBD2 agrees at 12 bases. Trimming at V came to 6 bases and at J to 2 bases, leaving 5 bases not matched to a gene. The CDR3 covers 17 residues. The CDR3 bases are TGTGCCAGCAGCGAGACTAGCGGGAGTACTGGGGCCAACGTCCTGACTTTC. As protein: CASSETSGSTGANVLTF.

The chain links TRBV6-1 to TRBJ2-7, with D possibly being TRBD2 (6 bases). This CDR3 spans 14 amino acids. V was cut by 7 bases and J by 7 bases, with 20 bases left in between. Germline loops: CDR1 MNHNS, CDR2 SASEGT. DNA for the CDR3: TGTGCCAGCAAAAGGTGGGACTCAAAAGGAGAGCAGTACTTC. Its translation is CASKRWDSKGEQYF.

The chain uses TRBV6-2 or TRBV6-3 and TRBJ1-6, with D possibly TRBD1 on 6 matching bases. V was pared by 6 bases and J by 10 bases, with 22 bases between. The CDR3 loop spans 16 amino acids. Germline V gene sequence: CDR1 MNHEY, CDR2 SVGEGT. CDR3 DNA sequence: TGTGCCAGCAGACCCGGGGGAGGACAGTCTGGGTCACCCCTCCACTTT. As protein: CASRPGGGQSGSPLHF.

The chain joins TRBV19 to TRBJ1-1; D might be TRBD1 (5 bases). This CDR3 has 15 residues. The germline V gene encodes CDR1 LNHDA and CDR2 SQIVND (reference sequence). V lost 5 bases and J lost 3, with 16 bases in between. Here the CDR3 reads CASSAGTASHTEAFF. The CDR3 coding sequence is TGTGCCAGTAGTGCAGGGACGGCCAGTCACACTGAAGCTTTCTTT.